In this sample, the clone carrying this T cell receptor (beta chain) turned up once. The RNA, about 0.5 to 1 ug, was put through reverse transcription using random hexamers. TCR beta CDR3 was amplified by immunoSEQ covering 54 Vbeta and 13 Jbeta. Each CDR3 protein is one row after TCRdb ran MiXCR on the immunoSEQ multiplex PCR reads. This table holds around 300,000 distinct CDR3 sequences, approximately 91% found once. The source of the sample is a study of CD8 T cells in Susac syndrome. CDR1 and CDR2 from the germline V gene are MRHNA and SNTAGT. The CDR3 totals 15 residues. Trimming took 5 bases from V and 2 from J; bases not matched to a gene: 4. Negative isolation yielded the CD8+ and CD4+ T cells, while FACS enriched the TEMRA cells.

Sequenced: CD8+ T cells from PBMCs. The chain links TRBV6-4 to TRBJ2-3, with TRBD2 matching over 10 bases. The source is a human donor with multiple sclerosis. CDR3 residues: CASSFLAGDTDTQYF. The DNA of the CDR3 is TGTGCCAGCAGTTTTCTAGCGGGGGACACAGATACGCAGTATTTT.